These T cell receptor beta chains were read from a single sample in a study of cytomegalovirus exposure and HLA in healthy donors. Libraries were prepared by immunoSEQ multiplex PCR; TCRdb keeps only in-frame clonotypes and omits some of them. The top ten hold 13% of the sample, which has 65,000 to 95,000 clones, 70% to 80% seen once. Sequenced sample: PBMCs. All receptors derive from a human donor in good health. Each CDR3 is given with its conserved first and last residue. The order of the fields is J gene, D gene, clone size, V gene, CDR3 DNA, CDR3 protein. The D gene is left open where the match is weak. A clone size is listed for some rows: how often the clone was seen (once, few, many), or a class if it is expanded.

TRBJ1-1 | TRBD1 | . | TRBV6-4 | TGTGCCAGCAGTGGTCCGGGACAGGGGCAGACTGAAGCTTTCTTT | CASSGPGQGQTEAFF
TRBJ1-2 | TRBD1 | . | TRBV6-1 | TGTGCCAGCAGTAATACAGGGGTATTTGGCTACACCTTC | CASSNTGVFGYTF
TRBJ1-2 | . | . | TRBV14 | TGTGCCAGCAGCCAAGAAAGCGGTGTTTTTAACTATGGCTACACCTTC | CASSQESGVFNYGYTF
TRBJ2-3 | . | . | TRBV6-5 | TGTGCCAGCAGGGGCCCGGGCACAGATACGCAGTATTTT | CASRGPGTDTQYF
TRBJ2-7 | TRBD2 | . | TRBV6-1 | TGTGCCAGCAGGATGGGACTAGCGGTATACTACGAGCAGTACTTC | CASRMGLAVYYEQYF
TRBJ1-5 | . | . | TRBV30 | TGTGCCTGGAGTCCCGGGTCCTTATATCAGCCCCAGCATTTT | CAWSPGSLYQPQHF
TRBJ2-3 | TRBD2 | . | TRBV28 | TGTGCCAGCAGTCCCTTGGGGCGGGGGGGCCGAGGAGATACGCAGTATTTT | CASSPLGRGGRGDTQYF
TRBJ1-1 | . | . | TRBV7-8 | TGTGCCAGCAGCTTGTGGGTCCGGCAGGCAATGAACACTGAAGCTTTCTTT | CASSLWVRQAMNTEAFF
TRBJ2-1 | . | . | TRBV2 | TGTGCCAGCAGTGACCGGGGGGCGGGGTACAATGAGCAGTTCTTC | CASSDRGAGYNEQFF
TRBJ1-5 | TRBD1 | . | TRBV6-5 | TGTGCCAGCAGTTACGGAGGACAGGGGGCCGGGCCCCAGAATTTT | CASSYGGQGAGPQNF
TRBJ2-1 | TRBD2 | once | TRBV19 | TGTGCCAGTAGGGGACTAGCGGGGGAGTACAATGAGCAGTTCTTC | CASRGLAGEYNEQFF
TRBJ1-1 | . | . | TRBV18 | TGTGCCAGCTCACGAGCCGCGGCCGGGGGCACTGAAGCTTTCTTT | CASSRAAAGGTEAFF
TRBJ2-3 | TRBD1 | . | TRBV19 | TGTGCCAGTAGTAGAGGACAGGGGGCTGGTCAGCCCCAGTATTTT | CASSRGQGAGQPQYF
TRBJ2-5 | . | . | TRBV7-2 | TGTGCCAGCAGCTCACACACAGGGCCCCAAGAGACCCAGTACTTC | CASSSHTGPQETQYF
TRBJ2-7 | . | . | TRBV10-2 | TGCGCCAGCAGCAGGGGCCAGCGGCTGGGGGGGAGAGACGAGCAGTACTTC | CASSRGQRLGGRDEQYF
TRBJ2-7 | . | few | TRBV4-3 | TGCGCCAGCAGCCAAGGTATAGCCTCCTACGAGCAGTACTTC | CASSQGIASYEQYF
TRBJ2-2 | TRBD2 | . | TRBV25-1 | TGTGCCAGCAGTGAATATGGCGGGAGGACGGGGGAGCTGTTTTTT | CASSEYGGRTGELFF
TRBJ2-7 | . | . | TRBV7-8 | TGTGCCAGCACCCCGGCGGAGGGGCGGGGTGCTCGCGAGCAGTACTTC | CASTPAEGRGAREQYF
TRBJ2-3 | . | once | TRBV21-1 | TGTGCCAGCAGCAGAGCGAGGACTAGCGTATTCACAGATACGCAGTATTTT | CASSRARTSVFTDTQYF
TRBJ2-7 | . | . | TRBV6-5 | TGTGCCAGCACGGACAGATCCTACGAGCAGTACTTC | CASTDRSYEQYF
TRBJ1-5 | TRBD1 | . | TRBV6-5 | TGTGCCAGCAGTGCAAGGGGGCGACGGAATCAGCCCCAGCATTTT | CASSARGRRNQPQHF
TRBJ2-3 | TRBD2 | . | TRBV7-9 | TGTGCCAGCAGCCCACGGGGCGGGGGGACAGATACGCAGTATTTT | CASSPRGGGTDTQYF
TRBJ2-5 | . | once | TRBV5-4 | TGTGCCAGCAGCTTGGAGGTAGCTCGGGAGACCCAGTACTTC | CASSLEVARETQYF
TRBJ1-1 | . | . | TRBV6-5 | TGTGCCAGCAGTCAACAGGGAAACACTGAAGCTTTCTTT | CASSQQGNTEAFF
TRBJ2-5 | . | . | TRBV11-2 | TGTGCCAGCAGCTTAGGACAGTCTGGGAGGCAAGAGACCCAGTACTTC | CASSLGQSGRQETQYF
TRBJ1-2 | . | . | TRBV6-5 | TGTGCCAGCAGTTGGGCAGAAAGCTATGGCTACACCTTC | CASSWAESYGYTF
TRBJ2-7 | . | few | TRBV2 | TGTGCCAGCAGGAGGGGCGGGGAAATAGTCTACGAGCAGTACTTC | CASRRGGEIVYEQYF
TRBJ2-7 | TRBD2 | . | TRBV18 | TGTGCCAGCTCCCTAACTAGCGGGGGGGCGAACGAGCAGTACTTC | CASSLTSGGANEQYF
TRBJ1-5 | . | few | TRBV6-4 | TGTGCCAGCAGTGACTCGGGAGGGAATCAGCCCCAGCATTTT | CASSDSGGNQPQHF
TRBJ1-2 | TRBD1 | . | TRBV10-2 | TGCGCCAGCAGAACAGGGGGCCATGGCTACACCTTC | CASRTGGHGYTF
TRBJ2-3 | . | once | TRBV10-1 | TGCGCCAGCAGTGAGTCGCTCCATGAGACAGATACGCAGTATTTT | CASSESLHETDTQYF
TRBJ2-7 | TRBD1 | . | TRBV4-1 | TGCGCCAGCAGCCGGGACAGGGTATCTCTCGAGCAGTACTTC | CASSRDRVSLEQYF
TRBJ2-1 | . | few | TRBV4-3 | TGCGCCAGCAGCTATAGCCGCGTTGGCCTCTACAATGAGCAGTTCTTC | CASSYSRVGLYNEQFF
TRBJ2-1 | TRBD2 | . | TRBV5-4 | TGTGCCAGCTATAGCGGGGGGCCTAACTCCTACAATGAGCAGTTCTTC | CASYSGGPNSYNEQFF
TRBJ1-6 | . | few | TRBV19 | TGTGCCAGTAGTATCGTCCCAGGCACAAATTCACCCCTCCACTTT | CASSIVPGTNSPLHF
TRBJ1-5 | . | . | TRBV27 | TGTGCCAGCAGTCTGAGACAGGGCAATCAGCCCCAGCATTTT | CASSLRQGNQPQHF
TRBJ2-7 | TRBD1 | . | TRBV7-8 | TGTGCCAGCAGCCCACGACAGGGCAGGTACGAGCAGTACTTC | CASSPRQGRYEQYF
TRBJ2-1 | . | . | TRBV5-1 | TGCGCCAGCAGCTTAATGGCTAGCAACAATGAGCAGTTCTTC | CASSLMASNNEQFF
TRBJ2-3 | TRBD2 | few | TRBV5-1 | TGCGCCAGCAGCTTGGGAGCGGGGGGTCACACAGATACGCAGTATTTT | CASSLGAGGHTDTQYF
TRBJ1-5 | . | . | TRBV10-2 | TGCGCCAGCAGTTCCCAGGGACTAAATCAGCCCCAGCATTTT | CASSSQGLNQPQHF
TRBJ2-7 | TRBD1 | . | TRBV5-4 | TGTGCCAGCAGCCCCACAGGGGAAGTCTACGAGCAGTACTTC | CASSPTGEVYEQYF